The sequence of this T cell receptor beta chain was determined in a study of blood T cell repertoires in COVID-19. Repertoires were generated with immunoSEQ multiplex PCR, while TCRdb's copy carries only in-frame clones and drops some. This table holds approximately 73,000 clones, about nine tenths found once. CDR1 and CDR2 (germline): SGDLS, YYNGEE. V was shortened by 0 bases and J by 9 bases, with 13 bases between the two germline ends. CDR3 size: 14 residues. The J gene is TRBJ1-5, the V gene TRBV9; D unresolved. Sequenced input: peripheral blood. This sequence was found in a woman aged 55-69 years with acute or convalescent COVID-19. The CDR3 nucleotides are TGTGCCAGCAGCGTAGGTCACAGCAGCCGGCCCCAGCATTTT. It translates to CASSVGHSSRPQHF.